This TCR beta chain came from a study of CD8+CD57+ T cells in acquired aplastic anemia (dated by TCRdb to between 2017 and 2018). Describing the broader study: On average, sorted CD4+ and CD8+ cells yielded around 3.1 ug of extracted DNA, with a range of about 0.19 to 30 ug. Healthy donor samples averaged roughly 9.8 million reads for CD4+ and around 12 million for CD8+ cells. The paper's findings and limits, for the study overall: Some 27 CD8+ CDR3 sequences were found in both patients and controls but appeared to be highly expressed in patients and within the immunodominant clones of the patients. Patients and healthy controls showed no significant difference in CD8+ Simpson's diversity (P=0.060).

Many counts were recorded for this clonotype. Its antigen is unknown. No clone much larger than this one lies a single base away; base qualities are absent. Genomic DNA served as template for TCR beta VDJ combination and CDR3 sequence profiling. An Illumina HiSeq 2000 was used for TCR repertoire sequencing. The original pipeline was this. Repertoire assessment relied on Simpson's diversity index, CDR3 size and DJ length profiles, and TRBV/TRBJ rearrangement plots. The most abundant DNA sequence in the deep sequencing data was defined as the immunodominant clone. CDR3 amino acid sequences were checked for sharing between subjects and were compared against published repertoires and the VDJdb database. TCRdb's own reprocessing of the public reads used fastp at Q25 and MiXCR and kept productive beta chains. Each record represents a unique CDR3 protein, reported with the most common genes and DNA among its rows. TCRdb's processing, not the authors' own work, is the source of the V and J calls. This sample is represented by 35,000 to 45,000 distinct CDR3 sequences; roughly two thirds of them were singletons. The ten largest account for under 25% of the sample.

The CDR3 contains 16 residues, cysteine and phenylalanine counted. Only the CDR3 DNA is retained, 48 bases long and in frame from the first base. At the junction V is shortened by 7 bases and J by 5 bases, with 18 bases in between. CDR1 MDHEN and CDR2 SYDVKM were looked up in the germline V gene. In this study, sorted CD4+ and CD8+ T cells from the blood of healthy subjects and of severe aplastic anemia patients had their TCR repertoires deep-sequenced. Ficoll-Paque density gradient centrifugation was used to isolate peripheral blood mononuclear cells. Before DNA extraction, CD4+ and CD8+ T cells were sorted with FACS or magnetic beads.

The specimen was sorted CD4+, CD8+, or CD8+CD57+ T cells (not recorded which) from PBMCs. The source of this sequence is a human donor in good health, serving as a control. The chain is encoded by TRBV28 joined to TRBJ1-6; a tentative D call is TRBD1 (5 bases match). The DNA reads TGTGCCAGCACCTTACGGGGGGGGTCCGATAATTCACCCCTCCACTTT. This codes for CASTLRGGSDNSPLHF.